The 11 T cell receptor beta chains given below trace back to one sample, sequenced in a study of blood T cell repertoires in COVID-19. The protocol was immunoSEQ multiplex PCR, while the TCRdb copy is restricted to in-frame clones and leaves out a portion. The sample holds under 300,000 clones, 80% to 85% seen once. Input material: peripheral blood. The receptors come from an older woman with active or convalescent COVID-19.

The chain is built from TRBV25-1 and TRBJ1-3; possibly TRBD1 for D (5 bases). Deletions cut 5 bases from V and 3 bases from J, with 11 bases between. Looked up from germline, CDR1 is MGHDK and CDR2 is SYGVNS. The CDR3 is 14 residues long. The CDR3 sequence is CASSPGGSGNTIYF. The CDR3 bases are TGTGCCAGCAGTCCGGGGGGGAGTGGAAACACCATATATTTT.

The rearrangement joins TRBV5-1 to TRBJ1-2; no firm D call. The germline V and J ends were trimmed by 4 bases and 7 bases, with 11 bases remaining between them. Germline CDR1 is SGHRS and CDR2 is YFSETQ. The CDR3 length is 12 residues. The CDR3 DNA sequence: TGCGCCAGCAGCCCCTCGGGGTTTGGCTACACCTTC. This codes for CASSPSGFGYTF. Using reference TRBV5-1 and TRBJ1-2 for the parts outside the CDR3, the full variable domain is KAGVTQTPRYLIKTRGQQVTLSCSPISGHRSVSWYQQTPGQGLQFLFEYFSETQRNKGNFPGRFSGRQFSNSRSEMNVSTLELGDSALYLCASSPSGFGYTFGSGTRLTVV.

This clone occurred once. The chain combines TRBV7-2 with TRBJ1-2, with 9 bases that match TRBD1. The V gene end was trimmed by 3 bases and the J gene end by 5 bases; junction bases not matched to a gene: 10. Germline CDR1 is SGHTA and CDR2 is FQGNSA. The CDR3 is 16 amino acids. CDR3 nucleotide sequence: TGTGCCAGCAGCTTCACCGGGACAGGGCCTACTTATGGCTACACCTTC. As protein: CASSFTGTGPTYGYTF.

The CDR3 loop reads CASRPSTGEGTEAFF. CDR3 bases: TGTGCCAGCAGACCCTCGACAGGGGAAGGCACTGAAGCTTTCTTT. This rearrangement joins TRBV7-2 to TRBJ1-1; the match to TRBD1 covers 8 bases. This CDR3 is built from 15 residues. The ends lost 6 bases at V and 4 bases at J; junction bases unmatched: 10. The V gene's germline CDR1 is SGHTA and CDR2 FQGNSA. Complete variable domain (other parts from reference TRBV7-2 and TRBJ1-1): GAGVSQSPSNKVTEKGKDVELRCDPISGHTALYWYRQSLGQGLEFLIYFQGNSAPDKSGLPSDRFSAERTGGSVSTLTIQRTQQEDSAVYLCASRPSTGEGTEAFFGQGTRLTVV.

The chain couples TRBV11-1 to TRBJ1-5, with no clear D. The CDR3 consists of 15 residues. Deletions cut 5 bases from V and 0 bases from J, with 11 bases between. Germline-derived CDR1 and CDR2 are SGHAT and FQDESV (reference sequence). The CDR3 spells CASSPTTASNQPQHF. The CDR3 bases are TGTGCCAGCAGCCCAACCACAGCTAGCAATCAGCCCCAGCATTTT.

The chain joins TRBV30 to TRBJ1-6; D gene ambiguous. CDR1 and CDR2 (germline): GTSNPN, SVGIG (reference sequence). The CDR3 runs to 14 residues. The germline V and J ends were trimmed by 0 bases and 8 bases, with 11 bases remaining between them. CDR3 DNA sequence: TGTGCCTGGAGTGTCTGGGAGCAAGATTCACCCCTCCACTTT. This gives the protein CAWSVWEQDSPLHF.

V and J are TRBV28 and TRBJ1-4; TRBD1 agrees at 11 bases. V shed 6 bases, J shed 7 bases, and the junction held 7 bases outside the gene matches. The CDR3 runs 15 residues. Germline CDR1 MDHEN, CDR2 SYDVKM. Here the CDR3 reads CASSLGGQGVEKLFF. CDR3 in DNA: TGTGCCAGCAGCCTGGGGGGACAGGGGGTTGAAAAACTGTTTTTT.

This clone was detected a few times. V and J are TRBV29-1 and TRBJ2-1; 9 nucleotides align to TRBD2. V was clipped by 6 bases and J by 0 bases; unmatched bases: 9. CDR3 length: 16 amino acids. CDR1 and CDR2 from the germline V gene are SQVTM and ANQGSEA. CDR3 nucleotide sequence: TGCAGCGTACGCGCGGGGGGGAGAAGCTCCTACAATGAGCAGTTCTTC. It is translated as CSVRAGGRSSYNEQFF.

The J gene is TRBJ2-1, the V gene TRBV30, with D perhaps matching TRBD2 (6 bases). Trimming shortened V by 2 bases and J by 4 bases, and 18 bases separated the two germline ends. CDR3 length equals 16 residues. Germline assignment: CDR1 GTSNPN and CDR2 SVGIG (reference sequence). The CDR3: CAWSLGSSTSYNEQFF. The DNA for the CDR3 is TGTGCCTGGAGTCTCGGGAGCTCCACGAGTTACAATGAGCAGTTCTTC. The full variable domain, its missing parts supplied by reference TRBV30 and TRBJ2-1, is SQTIHQWPATLVQPVGSPLSLECTVEGTSNPNLYWYRQAAGRGLQLLFYSVGIGQISSEVPQNLSASRPQDRQFILSSKKLLLSDSGFYLCAWSLGSSTSYNEQFFGPGTRLTVL.

In DNA form, the CDR3 reads TGTGCCAGCAGGGGCCCCTTGGAAAAACTGTTTTTT. This encodes CASRGPLEKLFF. The rearrangement links TRBV2 to TRBJ1-4, with unresolved D. CDR3 length: 12 amino acids. V lost 6 bases and J 8 bases, leaving 10 bases between the germline ends. Germline lookup yields CDR1 SNHLY and CDR2 FYNNEI.

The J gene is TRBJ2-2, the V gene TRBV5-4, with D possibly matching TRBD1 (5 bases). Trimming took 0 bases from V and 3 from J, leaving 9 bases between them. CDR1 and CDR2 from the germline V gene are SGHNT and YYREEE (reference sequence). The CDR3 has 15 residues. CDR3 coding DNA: TGTGCCAGCAGCTTGGGGGGCACGGACACCGGGGAGCTGTTTTTT. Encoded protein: CASSLGGTDTGELFF.